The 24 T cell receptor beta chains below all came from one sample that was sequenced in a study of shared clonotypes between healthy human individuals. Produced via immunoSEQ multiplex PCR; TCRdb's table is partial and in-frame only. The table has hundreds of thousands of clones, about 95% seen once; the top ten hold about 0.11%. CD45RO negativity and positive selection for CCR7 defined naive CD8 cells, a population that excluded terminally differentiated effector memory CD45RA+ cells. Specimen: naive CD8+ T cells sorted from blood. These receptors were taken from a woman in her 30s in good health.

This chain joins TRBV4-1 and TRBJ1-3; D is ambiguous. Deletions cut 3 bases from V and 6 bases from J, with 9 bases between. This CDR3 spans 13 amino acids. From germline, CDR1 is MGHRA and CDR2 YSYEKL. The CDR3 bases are TGCGCCAGCAGCCAGACCCCCGAAAACACCATATATTTT. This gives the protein CASSQTPENTIYF.

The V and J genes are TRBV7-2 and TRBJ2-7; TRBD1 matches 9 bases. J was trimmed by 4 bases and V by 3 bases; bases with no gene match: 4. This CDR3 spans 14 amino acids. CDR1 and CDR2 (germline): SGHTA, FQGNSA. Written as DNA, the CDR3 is TGTGCCAGCAGCTTCGGGACAGGGTGGTACGAGCAGTACTTC. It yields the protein CASSFGTGWYEQYF. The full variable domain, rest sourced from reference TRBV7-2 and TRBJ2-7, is GAGVSQSPSNKVTEKGKDVELRCDPISGHTALYWYRQSLGQGLEFLIYFQGNSAPDKSGLPSDRFSAERTGGSVSTLTIQRTQQEDSAVYLCASSFGTGWYEQYFGPGTRLTVT.

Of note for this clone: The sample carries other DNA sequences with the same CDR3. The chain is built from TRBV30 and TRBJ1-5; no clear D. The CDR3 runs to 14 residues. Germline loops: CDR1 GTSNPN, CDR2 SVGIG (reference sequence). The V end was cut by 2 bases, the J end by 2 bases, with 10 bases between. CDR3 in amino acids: CAWSRVRGNQPQHF. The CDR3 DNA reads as TGTGCCTGGAGTCGGGTGCGTGGCAATCAGCCCCAGCATTTT. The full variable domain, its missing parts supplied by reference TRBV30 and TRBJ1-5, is SQTIHQWPATLVQPVGSPLSLECTVEGTSNPNLYWYRQAAGRGLQLLFYSVGIGQISSEVPQNLSASRPQDRQFILSSKKLLLSDSGFYLCAWSRVRGNQPQHFGDGTRLSIL.

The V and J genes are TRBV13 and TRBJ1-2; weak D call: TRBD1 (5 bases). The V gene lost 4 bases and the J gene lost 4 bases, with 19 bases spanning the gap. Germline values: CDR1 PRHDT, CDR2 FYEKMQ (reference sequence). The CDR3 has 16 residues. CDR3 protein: CASSSPEGNLAYGYTF. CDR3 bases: TGTGCCAGCAGCTCTCCCGAGGGGAACCTAGCCTATGGCTACACCTTC.

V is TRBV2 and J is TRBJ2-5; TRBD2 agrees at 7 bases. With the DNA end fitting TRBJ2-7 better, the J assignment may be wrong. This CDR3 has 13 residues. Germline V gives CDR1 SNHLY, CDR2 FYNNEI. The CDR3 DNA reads TGTGCCAGCAGTGCCGGGACTACCTACGAGCAGTACTTC. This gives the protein CASSAGTTYEQYF.

The CDR3 spells CASSSTGGNGELFF. In DNA form, the CDR3 reads TGTGCCAGCAGCTCCACAGGGGGAAACGGGGAGCTGTTTTTT. V gene TRBV7-9 combines with J gene TRBJ2-2; 8 bases map to TRBD1. Losses at the gene ends were 4 bases for V and 7 bases for J; bases not matched to a gene: 5. The CDR3 is made up of 14 amino acids. Germline CDR1 SEHNR, CDR2 FQNEAQ (reference sequence).

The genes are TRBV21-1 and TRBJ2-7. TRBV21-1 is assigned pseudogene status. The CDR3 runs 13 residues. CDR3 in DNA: TGTGCCAGCATTATTGGGGGTCGACCAGCGCTGTACTTC. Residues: CASIIGGRPALYF.

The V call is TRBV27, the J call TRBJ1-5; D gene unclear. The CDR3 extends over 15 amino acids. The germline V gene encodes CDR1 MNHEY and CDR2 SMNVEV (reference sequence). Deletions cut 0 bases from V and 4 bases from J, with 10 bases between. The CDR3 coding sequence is TGTGCCAGCAGTTTATCATTTGAGGTAAATCAGCCCCAGCATTTT. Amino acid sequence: CASSLSFEVNQPQHF.

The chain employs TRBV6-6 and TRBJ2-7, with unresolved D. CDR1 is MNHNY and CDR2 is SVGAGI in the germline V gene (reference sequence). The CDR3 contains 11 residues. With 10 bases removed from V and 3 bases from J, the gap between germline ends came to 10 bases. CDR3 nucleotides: TGTGCCACCTCCCACTTCTACGAGCAGTACTTC. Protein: CATSHFYEQYF.

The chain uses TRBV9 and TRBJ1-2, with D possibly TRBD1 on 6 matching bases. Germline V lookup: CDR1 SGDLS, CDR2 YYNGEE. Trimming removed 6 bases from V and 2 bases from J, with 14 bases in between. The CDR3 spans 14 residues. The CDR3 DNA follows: TGTGCCAGCACGCTAGGCGGGGGCAACTATGGCTACACCTTC. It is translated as CASTLGGGNYGYTF. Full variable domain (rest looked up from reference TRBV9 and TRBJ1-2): DSGVTQTPKHLITATGQRVTLRCSPRSGDLSVYWYQQSLDQGLQFLIQYYNGEERAKGNILERFSAQQFPDLHSELNLSSLELGDSALYFCASTLGGGNYGYTFGSGTRLTVV.

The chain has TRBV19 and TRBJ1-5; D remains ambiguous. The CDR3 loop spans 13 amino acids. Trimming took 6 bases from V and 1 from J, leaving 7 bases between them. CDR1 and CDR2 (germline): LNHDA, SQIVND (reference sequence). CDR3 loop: CASRAQSNQPQHF. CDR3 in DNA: TGTGCCAGTAGGGCCCAGAGCAATCAGCCCCAGCATTTT.

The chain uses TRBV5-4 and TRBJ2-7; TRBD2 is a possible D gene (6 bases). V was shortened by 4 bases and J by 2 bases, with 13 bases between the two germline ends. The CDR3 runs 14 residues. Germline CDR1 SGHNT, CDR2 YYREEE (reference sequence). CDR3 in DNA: TGTGCCAGCAGCCCGGACTGGGGGGCCTACGAGCAGTACTTC. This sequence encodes CASSPDWGAYEQYF.

The CDR3 DNA follows: TGTGCCAGCAGTGACAACAGGGTGGCCTATGGCTACACCTTC. Translation gives CASSDNRVAYGYTF. The chain employs TRBV6-1 and TRBJ1-2; maybe TRBD1 (6 bases). CDR3 size: 14 residues. Germline V gives CDR1 MNHNS, CDR2 SASEGT. V was clipped by 3 bases and J by 4 bases, with 12 bases between them.

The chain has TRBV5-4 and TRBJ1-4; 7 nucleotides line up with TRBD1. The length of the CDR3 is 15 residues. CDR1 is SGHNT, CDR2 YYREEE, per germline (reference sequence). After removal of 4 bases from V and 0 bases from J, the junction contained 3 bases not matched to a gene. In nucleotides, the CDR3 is TGTGCCAGCAGCCCTGGGACAGCAACTAATGAAAAACTGTTTTTT. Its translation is CASSPGTATNEKLFF.

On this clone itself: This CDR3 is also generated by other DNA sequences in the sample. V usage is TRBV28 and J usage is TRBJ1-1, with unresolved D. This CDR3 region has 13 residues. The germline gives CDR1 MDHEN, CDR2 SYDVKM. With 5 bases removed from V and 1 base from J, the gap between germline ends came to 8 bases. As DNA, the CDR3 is TGTGCCAGCAGTCTTAGTAGGAACACTGAAGCTTTCTTT. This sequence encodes CASSLSRNTEAFF.

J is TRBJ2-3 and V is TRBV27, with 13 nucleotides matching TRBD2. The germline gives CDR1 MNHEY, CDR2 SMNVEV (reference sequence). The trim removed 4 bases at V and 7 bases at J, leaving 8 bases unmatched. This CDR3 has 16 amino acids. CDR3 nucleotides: TGTGCCAGCAGTTCCTTCGGACTAGCGGGAGTGTATACGCAGTATTTT. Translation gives CASSSFGLAGVYTQYF.

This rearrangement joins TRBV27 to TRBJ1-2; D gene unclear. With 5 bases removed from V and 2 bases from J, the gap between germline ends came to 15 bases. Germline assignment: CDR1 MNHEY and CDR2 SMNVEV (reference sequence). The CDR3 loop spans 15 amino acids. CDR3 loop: CASSEGGHPNYGYTF. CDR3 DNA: TGTGCCAGCAGTGAGGGAGGTCATCCGAACTATGGCTACACCTTC.

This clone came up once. As DNA, the CDR3 is TGTGCCAGCAGCCATGGCTTGACAGGAACTTTTTCCTACGAGCAGTACTTC. This translates into CASSHGLTGTFSYEQYF. The V call is TRBV5-4, the J call TRBJ2-7; the D gene is possibly TRBD1 (6 bases). Germline V CDR1 and CDR2: SGHNT, YYREEE (reference sequence). Trimming stripped 4 bases from V and 1 base from J, with 21 bases between. The CDR3 length is 17 residues.

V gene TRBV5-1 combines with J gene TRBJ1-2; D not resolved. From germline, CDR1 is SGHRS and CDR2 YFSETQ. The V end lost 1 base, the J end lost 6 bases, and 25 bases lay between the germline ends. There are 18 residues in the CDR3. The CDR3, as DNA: TGCGCCAGCAGCTTGAAAACCCCAGGATTCAATGGGGTAAATGGCTACACCTTC. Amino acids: CASSLKTPGFNGVNGYTF.

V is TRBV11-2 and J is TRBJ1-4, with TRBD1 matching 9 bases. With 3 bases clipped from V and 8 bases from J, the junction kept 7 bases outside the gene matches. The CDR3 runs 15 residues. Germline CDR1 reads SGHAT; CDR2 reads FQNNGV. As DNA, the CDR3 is TGTGCCAGCAGCTTGGGGGGACAGGGTGGCGAAAAACTGTTTTTT. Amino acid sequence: CASSLGGQGGEKLFF. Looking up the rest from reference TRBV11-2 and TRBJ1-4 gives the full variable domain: EAGVAQSPRYKIIEKRQSVAFWCNPISGHATLYWYQQILGQGPKLLIQFQNNGVVDDSQLPKDRFSAERLKGVDSTLKIQPAKLEDSAVYLCASSLGGQGGEKLFFGSGTQLSVL.

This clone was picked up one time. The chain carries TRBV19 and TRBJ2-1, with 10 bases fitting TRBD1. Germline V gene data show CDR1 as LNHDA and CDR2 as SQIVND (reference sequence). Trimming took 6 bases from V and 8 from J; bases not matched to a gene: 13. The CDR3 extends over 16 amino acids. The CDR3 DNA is TGTGCCAGTAGCCCTGTAGCGGACAGGGGGATCCATGAGCAGTTCTTC. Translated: CASSPVADRGIHEQFF.

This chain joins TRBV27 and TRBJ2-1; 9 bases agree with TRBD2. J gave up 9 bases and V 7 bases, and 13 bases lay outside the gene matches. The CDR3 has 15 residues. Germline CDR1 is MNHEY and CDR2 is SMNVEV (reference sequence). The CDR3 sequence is CASTVGSSGIGEQFF. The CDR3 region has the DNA TGTGCCAGCACCGTCGGCTCTAGCGGGATCGGTGAGCAGTTCTTC.

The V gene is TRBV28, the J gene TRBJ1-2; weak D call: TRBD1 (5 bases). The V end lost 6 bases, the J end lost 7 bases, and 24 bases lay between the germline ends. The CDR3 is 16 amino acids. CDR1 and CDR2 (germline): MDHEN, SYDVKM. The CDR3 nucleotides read TGTGCCAGCAGGGAGATTGGGGGTGCTGTGCTCAGTGGCTACACCTTC. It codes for CASREIGGAVLSGYTF.

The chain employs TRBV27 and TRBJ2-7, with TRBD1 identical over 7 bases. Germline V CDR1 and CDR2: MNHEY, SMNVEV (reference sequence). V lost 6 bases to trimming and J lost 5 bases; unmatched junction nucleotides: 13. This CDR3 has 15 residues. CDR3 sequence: CASRPPGQLWNEQYF. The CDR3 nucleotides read TGTGCCAGCAGGCCCCCGGGACAGCTTTGGAACGAGCAGTACTTC.